Listed below are T cell receptor beta chains from one sample, sequenced in a study of identical twins. TCRdb recomputed calls from the 5' RACE reads with MiXCR, one row per CDR3 protein. The sample lists under 300,000 distinct CDR3 sequences; roughly an eighth were seen once. The sample taken for sequencing was memory (CD45RO+) T cells sorted from blood. The receptors originated from a woman under 30 in good health. CDR3s leave out the opening cysteine and the closing phenylalanine or tryptophan.

CDR3 protein: ASRPTSGVLLYGYT
V gene: TRBV27

CDR3 protein: SARDTGETGKNIQY
V gene: TRBV20-1

CDR3 protein: ASSRDRVGEQY
V gene: TRBV5-6

CDR3 protein: AISEWGTSGTEAF
V gene: TRBV10-3

CDR3 protein: ASSLQGSYEQY
V gene: TRBV27

CDR3 protein: ASAGDWGTEAF
V gene: TRBV2

CDR3 protein: ASSLGGPEVYEQY
V gene: TRBV9

CDR3 protein: ASRREFTDTQY
V gene: TRBV7-2

CDR3 protein: ASSPVGPNSYEQY
V gene: TRBV11-2

CDR3 protein: ASEKGAVTETQY
V gene: TRBV12-5

CDR3 protein: ASSRSRAAGEEIEQY
V gene: TRBV3-1

CDR3 protein: ASSDTGTGIYEQY
V gene: TRBV5-1

CDR3 protein: ASSLMGGDNEQF
V gene: TRBV12-3/TRBV12-4

CDR3 protein: ASSLSVTRAERQF
V gene: TRBV5-6

CDR3 protein: ASSPRGQNNEQF
V gene: TRBV7-2

CDR3 protein: SVPGLAGGREQF
V gene: TRBV20-1

CDR3 protein: ASSQFEWGTRPQH
V gene: TRBV5-5

CDR3 protein: SAPGQGNEKLF
V gene: TRBV20-1

CDR3 protein: ASRRGTGPIYGYT
V gene: TRBV6-1

CDR3 protein: ASSPGLRTDTQY
V gene: TRBV7-2

CDR3 protein: SAEAETQY
V gene: TRBV20-1

CDR3 protein: ATSRDGRGDSGQF
V gene: TRBV15

CDR3 protein: ASSQRLDYEQY
V gene: TRBV4-2

CDR3 protein: ASSSWAAVNYGYT
V gene: TRBV12-3/TRBV12-4

CDR3 protein: SVDRSHTDTQY
V gene: TRBV20-1

CDR3 protein: ASSFWDRENEKLF
V gene: TRBV12-3/TRBV12-4

CDR3 protein: ASSLVAKNTGELF
V gene: TRBV5-5

CDR3 protein: SVEGGYT
V gene: TRBV29-1

CDR3 protein: ASSRTNYEQY
V gene: TRBV7-9

CDR3 protein: ASSLAGGYGYT
V gene: TRBV5-8

CDR3 protein: ASRRGSQETQY
V gene: TRBV7-2

CDR3 protein: ASSFLVDSYEQY
V gene: TRBV18